This T cell receptor (beta chain) is from a study of T cells after yellow fever vaccination. V shed 5 bases and J shed 2 bases, with 17 bases lying between them. CDR1 and CDR2 (germline): LGHDT, YNNKEL (reference sequence). The CDR3 has 16 residues. For this clonotype: Its antigen is as yet unknown.

General observations from the study: Peak timing came faster in the weaker secondary response, day 5 versus 15.

One entry per CDR3 protein, called by TCRdb with MiXCR from the 5' RACE reads. The data show 60,000 to 85,000 distinct CDR3 sequences, with approximately 6.9% seen just once and about a third held by the top ten. This specimen was CD8+ T cells sorted from PBMCs, taken less than 6 days after the first yellow fever vaccination. The TCR comes from a man between 18 and 29 years old who received the YFV17D yellow fever vaccine. The chain couples TRBV3-1 to TRBJ2-3; D ambiguous. The DNA for the CDR3 is TGTGCCAGCAGCGCGGCCGTCCCGAGTGCCACAGATACGCAGTATTTT. Translation gives CASSAAVPSATDTQYF.